This is a list of T cell receptor beta chains from one sample in a study of T-cell reconstitution after alpha-beta-depleted transplantation in children. Each CDR3 protein gets one entry after TCRdb re-called the PCR reads with MiXCR. The sample has approximately 980,000 distinct CDR3 sequences; roughly 29% are singletons. The sample consisted of PBMCs, mostly from graft donor cells, taken 360 days after TCRalphabeta/CD19-depleted stem cell transplant. The source is a boy in the first two years of life who had a stem cell transplant for SCID, so the T cells may come from the graft donor. Each CDR3 is given with its conserved first and last residue. Each record gives: CDR3 protein, CDR3 DNA, clone size, V gene, D gene, J gene. A D gene is named only where the DNA matches it firmly. Where a row states a size, it is once, few, many or the class of an expanded clone; other rows omit it.

CDR3aa: CASSQDFRVPYNEQFF; CDR3nt: TGCGCCAGCAGCCAAGATTTCAGGGTACCCTACAATGAGCAGTTCTTC; abundance: few; v_gene: TRBV4-1; d_gene: NA; j_gene: TRBJ2-1
CDR3aa: CASEKQGGGLYEQYF; CDR3nt: TGTGCCAGCGAAAAGCAAGGGGGAGGCCTCTACGAGCAGTACTTC; abundance: NA; v_gene: TRBV2; d_gene: NA; j_gene: TRBJ2-7
CDR3aa: CASSLADRTYYTEAFF; CDR3nt: TGTGCCAGCAGTTTAGCAGACAGGACTTATTACACTGAAGCTTTCTTT; abundance: NA; v_gene: TRBV12-3/TRBV12-4; d_gene: NA; j_gene: TRBJ1-1
CDR3aa: CASSRDRVIDEQFF; CDR3nt: TGTGCCAGCAGCAGGGACAGGGTGATCGATGAGCAGTTCTTC; abundance: few; v_gene: TRBV27; d_gene: TRBD1; j_gene: TRBJ2-1
CDR3aa: CASRQGVSIGYTF; CDR3nt: TGTGCCAGCAGGCAAGGGGTGTCGATAGGCTACACCTTC; abundance: few; v_gene: TRBV6-6; d_gene: NA; j_gene: TRBJ1-2
CDR3aa: CASIPGLASYEQYF; CDR3nt: TGTGCCAGCATTCCCGGGCTAGCGTCCTACGAGCAGTACTTC; abundance: few; v_gene: TRBV16; d_gene: NA; j_gene: TRBJ2-7
CDR3aa: CASSLGEGRLGETQYF; CDR3nt: TGTGCCAGCAGTTTAGGAGAGGGGCGGTTGGGAGAGACCCAGTACTTC; abundance: NA; v_gene: TRBV12-3/TRBV12-4; d_gene: NA; j_gene: TRBJ2-5
CDR3aa: CASSHPGVYEQYF; CDR3nt: TGTGCCAGCAGCCATCCAGGCGTCTACGAGCAGTACTTC; abundance: few; v_gene: TRBV4-2; d_gene: NA; j_gene: TRBJ2-7
CDR3aa: CASSLFGGGPEQYF; CDR3nt: TGTGCCAGCAGTTTATTTGGTGGGGGCCCCGAGCAGTACTTC; abundance: NA; v_gene: TRBV28; d_gene: NA; j_gene: TRBJ2-7
CDR3aa: CASSAHRYLGTYNEQFF; CDR3nt: TGTGCCAGCAGTGCTCACAGGTACCTTGGGACCTACAATGAGCAGTTCTTC; abundance: NA; v_gene: TRBV25-1; d_gene: NA; j_gene: TRBJ2-1
CDR3aa: CASSWVLAGVNEQFF; CDR3nt: TGTGCCAGCAGTTGGGTATTAGCGGGGGTCAATGAGCAGTTCTTC; abundance: NA; v_gene: TRBV12-3/TRBV12-4; d_gene: TRBD2; j_gene: TRBJ2-1
CDR3aa: CASGGGAPNTGELFF; CDR3nt: TGTGCCAGCGGCGGGGGGGCCCCGAACACCGGGGAGCTGTTTTTT; abundance: few; v_gene: TRBV6-2/TRBV6-3; d_gene: TRBD2; j_gene: TRBJ2-2
CDR3aa: CSARDWVLQGGYTF; CDR3nt: TGCAGTGCTAGAGATTGGGTACTACAAGGAGGCTACACCTTC; abundance: few; v_gene: TRBV20-1; d_gene: NA; j_gene: TRBJ1-2
CDR3aa: CAISEIGVAEAFF; CDR3nt: TGTGCCATCAGTGAGATAGGGGTGGCTGAAGCTTTCTTT; abundance: NA; v_gene: TRBV10-3; d_gene: NA; j_gene: TRBJ1-1
CDR3aa: CASSSSGVTNEKLFF; CDR3nt: TGTGCCAGCAGTTCCTCGGGGGTTACTAATGAAAAACTGTTTTTT; abundance: NA; v_gene: TRBV6-5; d_gene: NA; j_gene: TRBJ1-4
CDR3aa: CASSPGTVMNTEAFF; CDR3nt: TGTGCCAGCAGCCCCGGGACAGTCATGAACACTGAAGCTTTCTTT; abundance: NA; v_gene: TRBV12-3/TRBV12-4; d_gene: TRBD1; j_gene: TRBJ1-1
CDR3aa: CAISGLGMNNEQFF; CDR3nt: TGTGCCATCAGTGGCTTGGGGATGAACAATGAGCAGTTCTTC; abundance: few; v_gene: TRBV10-3; d_gene: NA; j_gene: TRBJ2-1
CDR3aa: CASNGGDNQPQHF; CDR3nt: TGTGCCAGCAATGGGGGGGACAATCAGCCCCAGCATTTT; abundance: few; v_gene: TRBV28; d_gene: NA; j_gene: TRBJ1-5
CDR3aa: CASSQDFKGRMYGYTF; CDR3nt: TGTGCCAGCAGCCAAGATTTTAAAGGGAGGATGTACGGCTACACCTTC; abundance: NA; v_gene: TRBV14; d_gene: NA; j_gene: TRBJ1-2
CDR3aa: CASSYAAGFTYEQYF; CDR3nt: TGTGCCAGCAGTTACGCGGCAGGGTTTACCTACGAGCAGTACTTC; abundance: NA; v_gene: TRBV6-5; d_gene: NA; j_gene: TRBJ2-7
CDR3aa: CASRDRDSPLHF; CDR3nt: TGTGCCAGCCGGGACAGGGATTCACCCCTCCACTTT; abundance: NA; v_gene: TRBV28; d_gene: TRBD1; j_gene: TRBJ1-6
CDR3aa: CASSIGASGGTYEQYF; CDR3nt: TGTGCCAGTAGTATAGGGGCTAGCGGGGGGACCTACGAGCAGTACTTC; abundance: NA; v_gene: TRBV19; d_gene: TRBD2; j_gene: TRBJ2-7
CDR3aa: CASRWIRQAGYTF; CDR3nt: TGCGCCAGCCGCTGGATCCGTCAGGCTGGCTACACCTTC; abundance: NA; v_gene: TRBV5-1; d_gene: NA; j_gene: TRBJ1-2
CDR3aa: CASRLGTFTYEQYF; CDR3nt: TGTGCCAGCAGACTCGGGACATTCACCTACGAGCAGTACTTC; abundance: NA; v_gene: TRBV14; d_gene: NA; j_gene: TRBJ2-7
CDR3aa: CASSFWGSQETQYF; CDR3nt: TGTGCCAGCAGTTTTTGGGGGTCCCAAGAGACCCAGTACTTC; abundance: few; v_gene: TRBV2; d_gene: NA; j_gene: TRBJ2-5
CDR3aa: CASSLMGQGHEKLFF; CDR3nt: TGTGCCAGCAGCCTCATGGGGCAGGGTCACGAAAAACTGTTTTTT; abundance: many; v_gene: TRBV3-1; d_gene: NA; j_gene: TRBJ1-4